The clone carrying this T cell receptor (beta chain) was found a few times. Its specificity is not known. These data originate in a study of a mutant IDH1 vaccine in newly diagnosed glioma. Study conclusions and caveats: Seemingly, top peripheral T cell clonotype changes bore no relation to pseudoprogression.

Generated by immunoSEQ multiplex PCR, the TCRdb table keeps only in-frame clones and is missing some. The sample yields fewer than 35,000 clones, around 76% seen once. Time point indicated: week 35, safety follow-up. It was 300 ug of mutant IDH1 20-mer peptide that made up each vaccine dose, given with topical imiquimod. V lost 4 bases and J 8 bases, leaving 17 bases between the germline ends. The CDR3 runs to 15 residues. Per germline, CDR1 LGHNA and CDR2 YSLEER. V and J are TRBV4-3 and TRBJ1-4; D gene unclear. This specimen was PBMCs, taken from a glioma patient whose treatment included an IDH1 peptide vaccine. The receptor comes from a man in his fifties or sixties with glioma. CDR3 bases: TGCGCCAGCAGCCCCAGCGAGGCAGTGGGGGAAAAACTGTTTTTT. It specifies CASSPSEAVGEKLFF.